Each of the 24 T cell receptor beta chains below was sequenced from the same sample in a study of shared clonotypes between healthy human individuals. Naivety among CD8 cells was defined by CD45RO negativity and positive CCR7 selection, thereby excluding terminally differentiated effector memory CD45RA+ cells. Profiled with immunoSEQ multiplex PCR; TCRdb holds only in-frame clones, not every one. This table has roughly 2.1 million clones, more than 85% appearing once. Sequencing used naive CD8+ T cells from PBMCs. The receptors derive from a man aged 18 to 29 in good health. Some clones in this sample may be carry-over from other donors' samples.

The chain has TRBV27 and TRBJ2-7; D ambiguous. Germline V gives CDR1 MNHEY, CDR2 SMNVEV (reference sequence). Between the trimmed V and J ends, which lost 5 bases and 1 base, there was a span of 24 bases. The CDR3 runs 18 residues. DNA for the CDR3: TGTGCCAGCAGTCCTTTAACCGGGCCCCGTGGTAAGTCCTACGAGCAGTACTTC. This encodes CASSPLTGPRGKSYEQYF.

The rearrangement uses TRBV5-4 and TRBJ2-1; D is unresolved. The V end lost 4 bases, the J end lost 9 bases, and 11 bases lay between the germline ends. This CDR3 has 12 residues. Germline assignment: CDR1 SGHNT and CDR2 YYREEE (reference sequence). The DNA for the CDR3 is TGTGCCAGCAGCCAGATTAGCACTGAGCAGTTCTTC. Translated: CASSQISTEQFF.

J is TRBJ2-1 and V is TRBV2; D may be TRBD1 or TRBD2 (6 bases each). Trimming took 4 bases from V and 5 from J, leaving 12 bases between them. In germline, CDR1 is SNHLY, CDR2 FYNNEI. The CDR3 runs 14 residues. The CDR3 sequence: CASSVPGEDNEQFF. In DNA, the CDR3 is TGTGCCAGCAGTGTTCCAGGGGAGGACAATGAGCAGTTCTTC.

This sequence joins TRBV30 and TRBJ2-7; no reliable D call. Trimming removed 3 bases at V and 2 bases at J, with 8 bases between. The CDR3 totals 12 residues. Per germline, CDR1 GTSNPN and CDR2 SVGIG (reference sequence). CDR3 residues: CAWSVVTYEQYF. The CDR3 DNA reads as TGTGCCTGGAGCGTAGTAACCTACGAGCAGTACTTC.

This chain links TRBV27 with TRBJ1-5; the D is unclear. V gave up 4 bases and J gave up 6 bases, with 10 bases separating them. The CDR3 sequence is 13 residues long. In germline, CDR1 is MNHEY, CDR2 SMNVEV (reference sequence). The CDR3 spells CASSYSSRQPQHF. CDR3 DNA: TGTGCCAGCAGTTATAGCAGTCGTCAGCCCCAGCATTTT.

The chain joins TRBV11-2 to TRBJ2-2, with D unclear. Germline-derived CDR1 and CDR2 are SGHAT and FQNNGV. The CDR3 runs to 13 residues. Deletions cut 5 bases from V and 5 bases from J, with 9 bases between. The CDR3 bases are TGTGCCAGCAGCCCGGAGAGGACCGGGGAGCTGTTTTTT. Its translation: CASSPERTGELFF.

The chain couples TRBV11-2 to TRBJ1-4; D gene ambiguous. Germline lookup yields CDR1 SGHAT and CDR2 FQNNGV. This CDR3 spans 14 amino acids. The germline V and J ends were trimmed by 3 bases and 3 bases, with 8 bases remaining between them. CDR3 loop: CASSLSGPNEKLFF. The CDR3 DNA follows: TGTGCCAGCAGCTTGAGTGGGCCTAATGAAAAACTGTTTTTT. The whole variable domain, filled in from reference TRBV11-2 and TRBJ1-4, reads EAGVAQSPRYKIIEKRQSVAFWCNPISGHATLYWYQQILGQGPKLLIQFQNNGVVDDSQLPKDRFSAERLKGVDSTLKIQPAKLEDSAVYLCASSLSGPNEKLFFGSGTQLSVL.

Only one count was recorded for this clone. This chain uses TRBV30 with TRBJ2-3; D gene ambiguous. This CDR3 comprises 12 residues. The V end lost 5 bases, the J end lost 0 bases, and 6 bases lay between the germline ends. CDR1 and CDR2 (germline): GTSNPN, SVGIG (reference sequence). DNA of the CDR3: TGTGCCTGGGCGGATAGCACAGATACGCAGTATTTT. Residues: CAWADSTDTQYF.

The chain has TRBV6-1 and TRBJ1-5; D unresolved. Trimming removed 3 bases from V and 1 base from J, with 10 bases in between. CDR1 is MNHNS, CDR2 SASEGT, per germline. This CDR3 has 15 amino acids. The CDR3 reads CASSEWMPSNQPQHF. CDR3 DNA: TGTGCCAGCAGTGAGTGGATGCCGAGCAATCAGCCCCAGCATTTT.

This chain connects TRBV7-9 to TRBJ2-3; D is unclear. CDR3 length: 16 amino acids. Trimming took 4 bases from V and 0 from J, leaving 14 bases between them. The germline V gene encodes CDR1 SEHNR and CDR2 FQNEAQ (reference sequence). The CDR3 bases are TGTGCCAGCAGCTCACCAAACTCCATTAGCACAGATACGCAGTATTTT. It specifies CASSSPNSISTDTQYF.

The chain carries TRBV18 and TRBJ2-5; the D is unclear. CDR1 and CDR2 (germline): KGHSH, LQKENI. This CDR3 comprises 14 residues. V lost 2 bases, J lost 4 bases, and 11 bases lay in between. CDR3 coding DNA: TGTGCCAGCTCACCATCGGTTTGGGGAGAGACCCAGTACTTC. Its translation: CASSPSVWGETQYF. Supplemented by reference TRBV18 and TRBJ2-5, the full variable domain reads NAGVMQNPRHLVRRRGQEARLRCSPMKGHSHVYWYRQLPEEGLKFMVYLQKENIIDESGMPKERFSAEFPKEGPSILRIQQVVRGDSAAYFCASSPSVWGETQYFGPGTRLLVL.

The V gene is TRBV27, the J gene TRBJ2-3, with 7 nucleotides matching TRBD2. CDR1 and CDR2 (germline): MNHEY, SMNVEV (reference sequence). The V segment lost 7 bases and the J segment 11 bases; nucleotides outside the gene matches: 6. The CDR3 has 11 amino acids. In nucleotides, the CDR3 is TGTGCCAGCAACTGGGGGGGAGAGCAGTATTTT. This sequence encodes CASNWGGEQYF.

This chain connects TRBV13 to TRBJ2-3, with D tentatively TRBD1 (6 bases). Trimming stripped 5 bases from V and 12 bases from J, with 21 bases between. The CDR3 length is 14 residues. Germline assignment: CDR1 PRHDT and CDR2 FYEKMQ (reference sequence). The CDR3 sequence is CASSHSGTGLSQYF. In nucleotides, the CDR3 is TGTGCCAGCAGCCACTCGGGAACAGGGCTTAGCCAGTATTTT. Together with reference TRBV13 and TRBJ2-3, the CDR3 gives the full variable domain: AAGVIQSPRHLIKEKRETATLKCYPIPRHDTVYWYQQGPGQDPQFLISFYEKMQSDKGSIPDRFSAQQFSDYHSELNMSSLELGDSALYFCASSHSGTGLSQYFGPGTRLTVL.

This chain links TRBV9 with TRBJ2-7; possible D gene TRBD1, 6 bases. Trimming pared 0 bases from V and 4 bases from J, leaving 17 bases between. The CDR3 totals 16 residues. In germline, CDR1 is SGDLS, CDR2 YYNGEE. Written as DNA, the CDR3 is TGTGCCAGCAGCGTAGGATGGGACACCTCGATTTACGAGCAGTACTTC. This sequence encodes CASSVGWDTSIYEQYF.

CDR3 bases: TGTGCCCATACGGACCCTATCCCTTATACGCAGTATTTT. Protein product: CAHTDPIPYTQYF. The chain uses TRBV30 and TRBJ2-3; D unresolved. Trimming pared 8 bases from V and 7 bases from J, leaving 19 bases between. The CDR3 has 13 residues. Germline assignment: CDR1 GTSNPN and CDR2 SVGIG (reference sequence).

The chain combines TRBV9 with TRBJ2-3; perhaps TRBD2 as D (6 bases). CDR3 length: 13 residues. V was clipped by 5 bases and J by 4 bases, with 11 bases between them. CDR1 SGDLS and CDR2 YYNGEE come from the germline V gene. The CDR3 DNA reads TGTGCCAGCAGTGGTGGAGGGTCAGATACGCAGTATTTT. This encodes CASSGGGSDTQYF.

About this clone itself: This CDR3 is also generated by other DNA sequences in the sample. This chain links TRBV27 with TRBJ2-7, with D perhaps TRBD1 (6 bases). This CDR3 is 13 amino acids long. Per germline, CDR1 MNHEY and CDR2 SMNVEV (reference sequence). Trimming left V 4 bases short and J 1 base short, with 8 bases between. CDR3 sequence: CASSSTGSYEQYF. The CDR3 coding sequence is TGTGCCAGCAGTTCCACAGGGTCCTACGAGCAGTACTTC.

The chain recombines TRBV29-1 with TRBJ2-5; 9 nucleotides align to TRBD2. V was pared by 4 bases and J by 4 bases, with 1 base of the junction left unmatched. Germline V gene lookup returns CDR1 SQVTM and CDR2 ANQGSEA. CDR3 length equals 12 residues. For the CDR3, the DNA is TGCAGCGTTGTGACTAGCGGAGAGACCCAGTACTTC. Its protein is CSVVTSGETQYF.

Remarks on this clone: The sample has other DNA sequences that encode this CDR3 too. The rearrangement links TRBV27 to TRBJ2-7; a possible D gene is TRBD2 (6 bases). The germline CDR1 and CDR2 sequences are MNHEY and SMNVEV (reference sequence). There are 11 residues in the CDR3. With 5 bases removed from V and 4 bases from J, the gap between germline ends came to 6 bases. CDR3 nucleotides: TGTGCCAGCAGTGGAGGGTACGAGCAGTACTTC. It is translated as CASSGGYEQYF.

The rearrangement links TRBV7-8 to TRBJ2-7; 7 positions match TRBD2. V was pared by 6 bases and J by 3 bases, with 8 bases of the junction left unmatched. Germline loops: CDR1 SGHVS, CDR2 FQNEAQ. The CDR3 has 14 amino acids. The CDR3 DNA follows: TGTGCCAGCAGTGTCAGGGCGGGAGACTACGAGCAGTACTTC. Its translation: CASSVRAGDYEQYF. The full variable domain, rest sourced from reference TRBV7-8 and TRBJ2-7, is GAGVSQSPRYKVAKRGQDVALRCDPISGHVSLFWYQQALGQGPEFLTYFQNEAQLDKSGLPSDRFFAERPEGSVSTLKIQRTQQEDSAVYLCASSVRAGDYEQYFGPGTRLTVT.

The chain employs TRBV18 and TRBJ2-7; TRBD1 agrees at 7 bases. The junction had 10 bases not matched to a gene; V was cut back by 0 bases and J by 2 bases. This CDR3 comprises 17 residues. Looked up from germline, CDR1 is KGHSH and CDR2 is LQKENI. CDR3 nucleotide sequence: TGTGCCAGCTCACCACCGGATACTGGACAGGAAGCCTACGAGCAGTACTTC. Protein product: CASSPPDTGQEAYEQYF.

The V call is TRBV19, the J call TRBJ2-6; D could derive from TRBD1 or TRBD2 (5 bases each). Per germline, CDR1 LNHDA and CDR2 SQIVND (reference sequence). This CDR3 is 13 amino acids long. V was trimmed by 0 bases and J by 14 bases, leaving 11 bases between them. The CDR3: CASSIDLEGFLTF. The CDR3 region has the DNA TGTGCCAGTAGTATAGATTTAGAGGGGTTCCTGACTTTC.

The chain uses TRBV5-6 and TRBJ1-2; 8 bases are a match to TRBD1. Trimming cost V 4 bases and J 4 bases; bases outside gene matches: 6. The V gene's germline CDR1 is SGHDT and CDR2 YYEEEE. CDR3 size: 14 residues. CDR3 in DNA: TGTGCCAGCAGCACCGGACAGGGTTTCTATGGCTACACCTTC. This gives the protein CASSTGQGFYGYTF.

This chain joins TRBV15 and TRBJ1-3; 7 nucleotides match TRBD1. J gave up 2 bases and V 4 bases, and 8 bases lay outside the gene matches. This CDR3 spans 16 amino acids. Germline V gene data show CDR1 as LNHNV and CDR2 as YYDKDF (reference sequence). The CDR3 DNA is TGTGCCACCAGCACCCGACAGGGAGGTCCTGGAAACACCATATATTTT. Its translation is CATSTRQGGPGNTIYF.